What follows is one TCR beta chain and its context. Its antigen has not been determined. No per-base quality is available; no much larger clone lies one base away. The label giving this sample's time point can be read as: cycle 2 day 1 (C2D1) of nivolumab. Every trial patient had relapsed following autologous stem cell transplantation, and prior brentuximab vedotin exposure was what differed among cohorts A, B and C. The trial cohort comprised some 60 patients with relapsed/refractory classical Hodgkin lymphoma whose best overall responses were complete response, partial response or progressive disease. Single-agent nivolumab was administered to trial patients in the multi-cohort phase II CheckMate 205 trial. An independent review committee assessed best overall response using the 2007 International Working Group response criteria. Trial PBMCs were collected immediately before nivolumab initiation (C1D1) and during therapy at cycle 2 day 1 and cycle 4 day 1. After peripheral blood was drawn into 8 mL Vacutainer Cell Preparation Tubes, PBMCs were isolated by centrifugation and then cryopreserved.

The sample is drawn from a study of PD-1 blockade in classical Hodgkin lymphoma (TCRdb year 2020). About the study as a whole: Nivolumab dosing was 3 mg/kg intravenously every 2 weeks, continuing until either disease progression or unacceptable toxicity. The study used CyTOF and TCR beta sequencing to define a peripheral blood immune signature of response to PD-1 blockade in classical Hodgkin lymphoma. Results the study describes overall, beyond this receptor: Lower diversity was seen in patients whose nivolumab began less than 1 year after ASCT, and these patients were left out of later analyses so that immune reconstitution would not confound the results. The study was limited to a single clinical trial cohort, and causes of repertoire differences, possibly disease activity or prior therapy, remained undefined. Baseline TCR diversity was reported as lower in newly diagnosed patients than in healthy donors, and lower still in relapsed/refractory patients. A significant rise by C4D1 was seen in CD4+ but not CD8+ TCR diversity (p=0.0027 vs p=0.16), with the rise being most apparent in complete responders (p=0.02). Trial patients with a complete response had baseline diversity similar to that of newly diagnosed patients, while partial responders and progressors had significantly lower diversity.

Genomic DNA was isolated using the Qiagen DNeasy kit from unsorted PBMCs as well as from negatively selected CD4+ and CD8+ fractions. Using primers that anneal to V and J segments, immunoSEQ multiplex PCR amplified the TCR beta CDR3 regions. A synthetic immune receptor repertoire was used to minimize amplification bias, and remaining bias was computationally removed after sequencing. For the original study's pipeline: Custom Python scripts were used to quantify repertoire diversity as the Shannon entropy index. Unsorted, CD4+ and CD8+ repertoires were analyzed separately, except in combined analyses where CD4+ and CD8+ sequences were merged in silico. Clonal expansion was defined as a frequency increase of at least 2-fold after treatment compared with C1D1, and clones undetected at baseline were assigned a pseudocount of 0.5. Clones with 0 or 1 copy at C1D1 were defined as singleton clones, while clones with 2 or more copies were defined as non-singleton clones. Clones expanded in unsorted samples were assigned a CD4+, CD8+ or unknown annotation through matching of protein sequences in sorted samples from the same patient. Wilcoxon tests on paired samples were used to test changes in diversity from C1D1 to C4D1. This is the immuneACCESS table as TCRdb keeps it, with only in-frame sequences that have V and J called. A part of the clones is gone; compared with another copy, unresolved V genes explain less than half, and the rest is unexplained. V, J and clone size are those of that table, while D and trimming were read from the DNA. The sample table contains 90,000 to 130,000 clones; only one count was recorded for about 89% of them. The ten largest account for just under 20% of the sample.

After removal of 5 bases from V and 3 bases from J, the junction retains 7 bases not matched to a gene. The germline V gene gives CDR1 as MDHEN and CDR2 as SYDVKM. The CDR3 runs 15 amino acids, cysteine and phenylalanine included. CDR3 DNA is the only sequence kept; it has 45 bases, read in frame from the first base. The sequence links TRBV28 to TRBJ2-7, with TRBD2 matching 10 junction bases. The TCR was taken from a human donor with classical Hodgkin lymphoma. The source was peripheral blood mononuclear cells (PBMCs), collected before the second cycle of nivolumab. In nucleotides, the sequence is TGTGCCAGCAGTCTTCTAGCGGGAGCTGGCTACGAGCAGTACTTC. This yields the protein CASSLLAGAGYEQYF. With the rest looked up from the reference TRBV28 and TRBJ2-7 genes rather than sequenced, the full variable domain is DVKVTQSSRYLVKRTGEKVFLECVQDMDHENMFWYRQDPGLGLRLIYFSYDVKMKEKGDIPEGYSVSREKKERFSLILESASTNQTSMYLCASSLLAGAGYEQYFGPGTRLTVT.